The 3 T cell receptor beta chains reported below all come from one sample, sequenced in a study of shared clonotypes between healthy human individuals. Naive CD8 populations comprised CD45RO-negative cells positively selected for CCR7, excluding terminally differentiated effector memory CD45RA+ cells. Some clones are missing from TCRdb's copy, which holds only in-frame ones; the method was immunoSEQ multiplex PCR. The profile shows over 2 million clones, approximately 95% of them singletons. The specimen was naive CD8+ T cells sorted from blood. The receptors derive from a man aged 18 to 30 in good health.

This clone was found once. Other DNA variants within this sample encode the same CDR3. The chain couples TRBV2 to TRBJ2-7, with 10 bases identical to TRBD2. The junction had 2 bases not matched to a gene; V was cut back by 9 bases and J by 0 bases. The germline V gene has CDR1 SNHLY and CDR2 FYNNEI. The length of the CDR3 is 13 residues. The CDR3 reads CASSSGSSYEQYF. CDR3 in DNA: TGTGCCAGTTCTAGCGGGAGCTCCTACGAGCAGTACTTC.

This clone was seen just once. The V and J genes are TRBV7-9 and TRBJ2-2; D not certain. The ends were cut back, 5 bases at V and 5 bases at J, with 15 bases in the middle. This CDR3 has 15 amino acids. Germline lookup yields CDR1 SEHNR and CDR2 FQNEAQ (reference sequence). The CDR3 DNA reads as TGTGCCAGCAGCCCGACGCTCGGCATTACCGGGGAGCTGTTTTTT. It translates to CASSPTLGITGELFF. The full variable domain, its missing parts supplied by reference TRBV7-9 and TRBJ2-2, is DTGVSQNPRHKITKRGQNVTFRCDPISEHNRLYWYRQTLGQGPEFLTYFQNEAQLEKSRLLSDRFSAERPKGSFSTLEIQRTEQGDSAMYLCASSPTLGITGELFFGEGSRLTVL.

The gene calls are TRBV4-1 and TRBJ2-7, with D hard to call. V was cut by 1 base and J by 4 bases, with 11 bases left in between. The CDR3 has 14 residues. Germline CDR1 MGHRA, CDR2 YSYEKL. In DNA form, the CDR3 reads TGCGCCAGCAGCCAAGGCCCGGAAGTGTACGAGCAGTACTTC. Translated: CASSQGPEVYEQYF.